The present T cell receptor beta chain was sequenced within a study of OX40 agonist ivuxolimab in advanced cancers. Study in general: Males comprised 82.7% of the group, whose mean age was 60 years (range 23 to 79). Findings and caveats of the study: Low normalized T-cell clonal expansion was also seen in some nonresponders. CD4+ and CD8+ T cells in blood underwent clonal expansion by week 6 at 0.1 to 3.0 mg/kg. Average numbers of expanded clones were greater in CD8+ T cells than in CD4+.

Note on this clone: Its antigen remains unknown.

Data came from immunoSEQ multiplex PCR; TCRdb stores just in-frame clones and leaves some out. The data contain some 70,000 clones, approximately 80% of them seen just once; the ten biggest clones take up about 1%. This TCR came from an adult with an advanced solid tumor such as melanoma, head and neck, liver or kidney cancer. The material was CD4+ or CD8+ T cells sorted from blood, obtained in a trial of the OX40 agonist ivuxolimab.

The chain's CDR3 is CASSEALIGTGSYEQYF. DNA for the CDR3: TGTGCCAGCAGTGAAGCGCTTATTGGGACAGGGTCCTACGAGCAGTACTTC. The chain recombines TRBV2 with TRBJ2-7; TRBD1 agrees at 9 bases. With V trimmed by 0 bases and J by 1 base, 7 bases remained unmatched. This CDR3 contains 17 residues. From germline, CDR1 is SNHLY and CDR2 FYNNEI.